A single sample gave rise to the 18 T cell receptor beta chains below, sequenced in a study of blood T cell repertoires in COVID-19. The table came from immunoSEQ multiplex PCR; TCRdb's copy has only in-frame clones and leaves some out. The table records 250,000 to 400,000 clones, about 85% of them present only once. Sequenced sample: PBMCs or T cells enriched from blood (not recorded which). The receptors here all came from a woman in her thirties who had been exposed to COVID-19.

The chain recombines TRBV29-1 with TRBJ2-2, with 10 bases fitting TRBD1. CDR1 is SQVTM, CDR2 ANQGSEA, per germline. The CDR3 is 15 amino acids. The V gene end was trimmed by 5 bases and the J gene end by 1 base; junction bases not matched to a gene: 4. In DNA, the CDR3 is TGCAGCGTTCAGGGACAGGGGAAGAACACCGGGGAGCTGTTTTTT. This translates into CSVQGQGKNTGELFF.

The V and J genes are TRBV19 and TRBJ2-7; the match to TRBD1 covers 7 bases. The CDR3 contains 13 residues. The V segment lost 4 bases and the J segment 6 bases; nucleotides outside the gene matches: 6. Germline V CDR1 and CDR2: LNHDA, SQIVND (reference sequence). CDR3 in amino acids: CASSTGQVGEQYF. CDR3 DNA sequence: TGTGCCAGTAGTACCGGACAGGTGGGCGAGCAGTACTTC.

The rearrangement joins TRBV11-2 to TRBJ1-5; D gene uncertain. The germline gives CDR1 SGHAT, CDR2 FQNNGV. The V end was cut by 1 base, the J end by 6 bases, with 7 bases between. This CDR3 has 13 amino acids. The CDR3 here is CASSLGVLQPQHF. The CDR3 DNA reads as TGTGCCAGCAGCTTAGGAGTACTTCAGCCCCAGCATTTT.

J is TRBJ1-2 and V is TRBV10-3; 7 bases map to TRBD1. Germline values: CDR1 ENHRY, CDR2 SYGVKD. Trimming at V came to 4 bases and at J to 4 bases, leaving 6 bases not matched to a gene. This CDR3 is 14 amino acids long. CDR3 protein: CAISGTGQTYGYTF. The CDR3 DNA sequence: TGTGCCATCAGTGGAACGGGACAGACCTATGGCTACACCTTC.

This chain uses TRBV30 with TRBJ2-5; TRBD2 is a possible D gene (6 bases). Germline values: CDR1 GTSNPN, CDR2 SVGIG (reference sequence). CDR3 length equals 13 residues. Trimming took 4 bases from V and 4 from J, leaving 13 bases between them. The DNA for the CDR3 is TGTGCCTGGACTCGGGGGTTGGGAGAGACCCAGTACTTC. Translating gives CAWTRGLGETQYF.

A few counts support this clone. V gene TRBV6-1 combines with J gene TRBJ1-2; 7 nucleotides agree with TRBD1. Germline V lookup: CDR1 MNHNS, CDR2 SASEGT. The CDR3 is 16 amino acids. The V segment lost 3 bases and the J segment 8 bases; nucleotides outside the gene matches: 15. CDR3 nucleotides: TGTGCCAGCAGTGATTCCCCCTACACTGACAGGGACGGCTACACCTTC. Translation gives CASSDSPYTDRDGYTF.

The chain recombines TRBV19 with TRBJ1-5, with 10 nucleotides matching TRBD1. CDR1 and CDR2 from the germline V gene are LNHDA and SQIVND (reference sequence). The CDR3 covers 14 residues. V shed 4 bases, J shed 7 bases, and the junction held 4 bases outside the gene matches. The CDR3 region has the DNA TGTGCCAGTAGTAAGGGGACAGGGGACCAGCCCCAGCATTTT. The encoded protein is CASSKGTGDQPQHF. Complete variable domain (other parts from reference TRBV19 and TRBJ1-5): DGGITQSPKYLFRKEGQNVTLSCEQNLNHDAMYWYRQDPGQGLRLIYYSQIVNDFQKGDIAEGYSVSREKKESFPLTVTSAQKNPTAFYLCASSKGTGDQPQHFGDGTRLSIL.

The chain uses TRBV7-6 and TRBJ2-7; 8 bases are a match to TRBD1. Losses at the gene ends were 5 bases for V and 3 bases for J; bases not matched to a gene: 9. CDR1 and CDR2 from the germline V gene are SGHVS and FNYEAQ. There are 15 residues in the CDR3. In nucleotides, the CDR3 is TGTGCCAGCAGCCCCCGGACAGGGCCTTACTACGAGCAGTACTTC. Its protein is CASSPRTGPYYEQYF.

The CDR3 is CAWGYRGLRYSPLHF. CDR3 nucleotide sequence: TGTGCCTGGGGATACAGGGGGCTTCGCTATTCACCCCTCCACTTT. The chain combines TRBV30 with TRBJ1-6; 9 positions match TRBD1. The germline V gene encodes CDR1 GTSNPN and CDR2 SVGIG (reference sequence). V shed 5 bases, J shed 8 bases, and the junction held 10 bases outside the gene matches. The CDR3 is 15 amino acids.

This clone has a single count. The chain combines TRBV20-1 with TRBJ1-2; D is uncertain. The germline V and J ends were trimmed by 8 bases and 4 bases, with 11 bases remaining between them. The CDR3 covers 11 residues. Germline V lookup: CDR1 DFQATT, CDR2 SNEGSKA (reference sequence). The CDR3 here is CSSVWSYGYTF. The CDR3 coding sequence is TGCAGTTCAGTTTGGAGCTATGGCTACACCTTC.

The rearrangement links TRBV2 to TRBJ1-2, with D perhaps matching TRBD1 (5 bases). Germline V CDR1 and CDR2: SNHLY, FYNNEI. The ends were cut back, 8 bases at V and 5 bases at J, with 18 bases in the middle. The CDR3 extends over 14 amino acids. DNA for the CDR3: TGTGCCAGCTGGACACCGCAGGAAGTTTATGGCTACACCTTC. Translated: CASWTPQEVYGYTF. The entire variable domain, with the rest obtained from reference TRBV2 and TRBJ1-2, is as follows: EPEVTQTPSHQVTQMGQEVILRCVPISNHLYFYWYRQILGQKVEFLVSFYNNEISEKSEIFDDQFSVERPDGSNFTLKIRSTKLEDSAMYFCASWTPQEVYGYTFGSGTRLTVV.

A single count supports this clone. The rearrangement uses TRBV5-1 and TRBJ1-1; no firm D call. The CDR3 has 13 amino acids. Per germline, CDR1 SGHRS and CDR2 YFSETQ. V lost 5 bases and J 2 bases, leaving 10 bases between the germline ends. Here the CDR3 reads CASRPGGNTEAFF. CDR3 nucleotide sequence: TGCGCCAGCAGGCCGGGTGGAAACACTGAAGCTTTCTTT.

The CDR3 nucleotides read TGTGCCACCAACAAGGGGACCTACGAGCAGTACTTC. This sequence encodes CATNKGTYEQYF. J is TRBJ2-7 and V is TRBV6-5, with TRBD1 as a possible D gene (5 bases). Trimming removed 10 bases at V and 2 bases at J, with 12 bases between. The germline V gene has CDR1 MNHEY and CDR2 SVGAGI. The CDR3 length is 12 residues.

This chain joins TRBV28 and TRBJ1-1, with 8 bases matching TRBD1. CDR1 and CDR2 (germline): MDHEN, SYDVKM. Trimming took 3 bases from V and 6 from J; bases not matched to a gene: 6. The CDR3 length is 14 residues. CDR3 sequence (DNA): TGTGCCAGCAGTTTGGGAGGACAGGGTTCTGAAGCTTTCTTT. This translates into CASSLGGQGSEAFF.

The chain recombines TRBV7-3 with TRBJ2-1; 11 bases are a match to TRBD2. The CDR3 has 15 amino acids. Germline lookup yields CDR1 SGHTA and CDR2 FQGTGA. After removal of 5 bases from V and 7 bases from J, the junction contained 7 bases not matched to a gene. The CDR3 region is CASSPTSGSWNEQFF. The CDR3 coding sequence is TGTGCCAGCAGCCCCACTAGCGGGAGTTGGAATGAGCAGTTCTTC.

The rearrangement links TRBV5-1 to TRBJ1-3, with TRBD1 as a possible D gene (5 bases). Germline assignment: CDR1 SGHRS and CDR2 YFSETQ. There are 14 residues in the CDR3. V gave up 6 bases and J gave up 4 bases, with 14 bases separating them. The DNA for the CDR3 is TGCGCCAGCAAGAGGCAGGGTCGAGGAAACACCATATATTTT. Translating it yields CASKRQGRGNTIYF.

This chain joins TRBV30 and TRBJ1-3; possibly TRBD1 for D (5 bases). The germline V gene has CDR1 GTSNPN and CDR2 SVGIG (reference sequence). The CDR3 has 16 residues. V was pared by 0 bases and J by 1 base, with 13 bases between. CDR3 nucleotides: TGTGCCTGGAGTGTAATTAGGAGGGGTTCTGGAAACACCATATATTTT. Its translation: CAWSVIRRGSGNTIYF.

The rearrangement links TRBV6-5 to TRBJ2-5; D unclear. In germline, CDR1 is MNHEY, CDR2 SVGAGI. V dropped 6 bases and J dropped 2 bases, with 13 bases sitting between them. There are 14 residues in the CDR3. In DNA, the CDR3 is TGTGCCAGCAGCCTAGACGGCGAACAAGAGACCCAGTACTTC. Its translation: CASSLDGEQETQYF.